Presented here are 16 T cell receptor beta chains from one specimen sequenced in a study of OX40 agonist ivuxolimab in advanced cancers. The method was immunoSEQ multiplex PCR; TCRdb's version includes in-frame clones alone and lacks a portion of them. Seen here are 9,500 to 14,000 clones, over 65% observed once, and the top ten hold 16%. The specimen was CD4+ or CD8+ T cells sorted from blood, collected in a trial of the OX40 agonist ivuxolimab. The receptor source for this set is an adult with an advanced solid tumor such as melanoma, head and neck, liver or kidney cancer.

The rearrangement links TRBV7-2 to TRBJ2-7; TRBD2 matches at 9 bases. Losses at the gene ends were 3 bases for V and 4 bases for J; bases not matched to a gene: 4. Germline CDR1 SGHTA, CDR2 FQGNSA. The CDR3 runs 14 residues. CDR3 sequence reads: CASSFLAGWYEQYF. Here the CDR3 DNA reads TGTGCCAGCAGCTTTCTAGCGGGGTGGTACGAGCAGTACTTC. Looking up the rest from reference TRBV7-2 and TRBJ2-7 gives the full variable domain: GAGVSQSPSNKVTEKGKDVELRCDPISGHTALYWYRQSLGQGLEFLIYFQGNSAPDKSGLPSDRFSAERTGGSVSTLTIQRTQQEDSAVYLCASSFLAGWYEQYFGPGTRLTVT.

The rearrangement uses TRBV27 and TRBJ2-7; either TRBD1 or TRBD2 may supply D (5 bases each). The ends were cut back, 11 bases at V and 6 bases at J, with 23 bases in the middle. Germline lookup yields CDR1 MNHEY and CDR2 SMNVEV (reference sequence). This CDR3 spans 14 amino acids. The CDR3: CARTGADLPSEQYF. The CDR3 coding sequence is TGTGCCCGAACCGGGGCAGATCTACCTAGCGAGCAGTACTTC.

The chain joins TRBV6-5 to TRBJ1-1; 9 bases agree with TRBD1. V shed 4 bases, J shed 4 bases, and the junction held 1 base outside the gene matches. The CDR3 has 13 residues. From germline, CDR1 is MNHEY and CDR2 SVGAGI. The CDR3 DNA reads as TGTGCCAGCAGTTTGACAGGGGGCACTGAAGCTTTCTTT. The encoded protein is CASSLTGGTEAFF.

The rearrangement links TRBV14 to TRBJ2-7, with 7 bases fitting TRBD2. The CDR3 covers 16 residues. Losses at the gene ends were 1 base for V and 2 bases for J; bases not matched to a gene: 8. The V gene's germline CDR1 is SGHDN and CDR2 FVKESK. Here the CDR3 reads CASSQGEAGDTYEQYF. Written as DNA, the CDR3 is TGTGCCAGCAGCCAAGGTGAGGCGGGAGACACCTACGAGCAGTACTTC. The full variable domain, its missing parts supplied by reference TRBV14 and TRBJ2-7, is EAGVTQFPSHSVIEKGQTVTLRCDPISGHDNLYWYRRVMGKEIKFLLHFVKESKQDESGMPNNRFLAERTGGTYSTLKVQPAELEDSGVYFCASSQGEAGDTYEQYFGPGTRLTVT.

This chain uses TRBV5-8 with TRBJ2-7; unclear D gene. The germline V gene encodes CDR1 SGHTS and CDR2 YDEGEE. The V and J ends lost 7 bases and 6 bases respectively, with 11 bases between them. This CDR3 has 11 residues. The chain's CDR3 is CASGLESEQYF. The CDR3 bases are TGTGCCAGCGGGTTGGAGTCCGAGCAGTACTTC.

This chain joins TRBV5-5 and TRBJ2-5; 7 nucleotides match TRBD1. V lost 3 bases to trimming and J lost 5 bases; unmatched junction nucleotides: 10. The CDR3 totals 15 residues. Germline lookup yields CDR1 SGHKS and CDR2 YYEKEE (reference sequence). CDR3 region: CASSYYKGAGETQYF. DNA for the CDR3: TGTGCCAGCAGCTACTATAAGGGGGCTGGGGAGACCCAGTACTTC.

The chain employs TRBV4-1 and TRBJ1-2; 12 positions match TRBD1. From germline, CDR1 is MGHRA and CDR2 YSYEKL. The CDR3 covers 17 residues. With V trimmed by 0 bases and J by 7 bases, 9 bases remained unmatched. CDR3 sequence (DNA): TGCGCCAGCAGCCAAGATCTGGGGACAGGGGGCGCATCTGGCTACACCTTC. This translates into CASSQDLGTGGASGYTF.

The chain joins TRBV4-1 to TRBJ1-5; 7 positions agree with TRBD1. Germline V gene sequence: CDR1 MGHRA, CDR2 YSYEKL. With 3 bases clipped from V and 3 bases from J, the junction kept 2 bases outside the gene matches. The CDR3 is 14 residues long. DNA for the CDR3: TGCGCCAGCAGCCACAGGGGGTACAATCAGCCCCAGCATTTT. The encoded protein is CASSHRGYNQPQHF.

This clone turned up a few times. The chain is built from TRBV6-4 and TRBJ2-2; TRBD1 matches at 9 bases. The CDR3 is 15 amino acids. Germline CDR1 MRHNA, CDR2 SNTAGT. V dropped 5 bases and J dropped 5; count of bases not matched to a gene: 6. This CDR3 reads CASSRTGVETGELFF. The DNA of the CDR3 is TGTGCCAGCAGTCGGACAGGGGTAGAAACCGGGGAGCTGTTTTTT.

V is TRBV4-1 and J is TRBJ2-2, with TRBD2 matching 13 bases. Germline lookup yields CDR1 MGHRA and CDR2 YSYEKL. V was clipped by 5 bases and J by 7 bases; unmatched bases: 10. The CDR3 sequence is 17 residues long. This CDR3 reads CASSSRTSGGDGGELFF. DNA of the CDR3: TGCGCCAGCAGCTCCCGAACTAGCGGGGGGGATGGCGGGGAGCTGTTTTTT.

V is TRBV4-2 and J is TRBJ2-3; 9 bases are a match to TRBD2. Germline loops: CDR1 LGHNA, CDR2 YNFKEQ. The CDR3 length is 16 residues. V shed 0 bases, J shed 4 bases, and the junction held 5 bases outside the gene matches. CDR3 residues: CASSQEKAGGPDTQYF. Here the CDR3 DNA reads TGTGCCAGCAGCCAAGAGAAAGCGGGAGGCCCAGATACGCAGTATTTT.

This clone is judged medium-sized. V gene TRBV5-5 combines with J gene TRBJ1-5, with D possibly TRBD1 on 5 matching bases. Germline CDR1 and CDR2: SGHKS and YYEKEE (reference sequence). Trimming pared 4 bases from V and 5 bases from J, leaving 16 bases between. The CDR3 is 15 amino acids. CDR3: CASSRGGTTDQPQHF. CDR3 coding DNA: TGTGCCAGCAGCCGAGGCGGGACCACAGATCAGCCCCAGCATTTT.

The chain links TRBV10-1 to TRBJ2-2; 8 bases map to TRBD1. There are 17 residues in the CDR3. V shed 3 bases and J 2 bases; nucleotides not matched to a gene: 8. The V gene's germline CDR1 is WNHNN and CDR2 SYGVQD (reference sequence). The CDR3 coding sequence is TGCGCCAGCAGTGATGACAGGGGATTGAGAAACACCGGGGAGCTGTTTTTT. Its translation is CASSDDRGLRNTGELFF.

The rearrangement links TRBV20-1 to TRBJ2-7; 7 bases match TRBD1. There are 11 residues in the CDR3. V lost 5 bases to trimming and J lost 3 bases; unmatched junction nucleotides: 1. The germline CDR1 and CDR2 sequences are DFQATT and SNEGSKA (reference sequence). The CDR3 is CSARQGYEQYF. The CDR3 DNA reads TGCAGTGCTCGACAGGGCTACGAGCAGTACTTC.

Only a few counts were recorded for this clone. The chain links TRBV30 to TRBJ2-7; 12 nucleotides agree with TRBD2. Germline CDR1 GTSNPN, CDR2 SVGIG (reference sequence). V was clipped by 5 bases and J by 8 bases; unmatched bases: 4. This CDR3 has 12 residues. CDR3 loop: CAWLAGGPQQYF. The CDR3 DNA follows: TGTGCCTGGCTAGCGGGGGGGCCCCAGCAGTACTTC.

V is TRBV30 and J is TRBJ1-1; maybe TRBD1 (6 bases). V lost 5 bases, J lost 5 bases, and 15 bases lay in between. Looked up from germline, CDR1 is GTSNPN and CDR2 is SVGIG (reference sequence). The CDR3 runs 13 residues. The CDR3 protein is CAWAGGERTEAFF. The DNA for the CDR3 is TGTGCCTGGGCGGGGGGCGAAAGAACTGAAGCTTTCTTT.